This paragraph reports one T cell receptor (beta chain). As yet, its antigen is unknown. These data originate in a study of cytomegalovirus exposure and HLA in healthy donors. Study in general: Within the Caucasian-associated ancestry cluster were more than 75% of the 300 to 450 genotyped donors.

The primer mix had 60 Vbeta and 13 Jbeta primers. The assay was immunoSEQ multiplex PCR, and TCRdb's table has in-frame clones only and misses some. Of under 200,000 clones in the sample, more than 70% are singletons; the top ten hold around 4.9%. The CDR3 spans 14 residues. Trimming pared 3 bases from V and 2 bases from J, leaving 10 bases between. Per germline, CDR1 MGHRA and CDR2 YSYEKL. Notes on the study in general: By a later analysis, the bulk of CMV-associated TCR beta chains appeared HLA-restricted. Researchers catalogued under 200 TCR beta chains as cytomegalovirus-associated. In a later analysis, V- and J-gene trimming of beta chains associated with a DCLRE1C missense variant, replicated independently.

Sequenced sample: PBMCs. The chain links TRBV4-1 to TRBJ1-1; weak D call: TRBD1 (5 bases). The sequence came from a male donor in good health and CMV-seronegative. The DNA for the CDR3 is TGCGCCAGCAGCCACAGGGCCACCAACACTGAAGCTTTCTTT. It encodes CASSHRATNTEAFF.